This paragraph reports one T cell receptor (beta chain). Its antigen is undetermined. The data stem from a study of cytomegalovirus exposure and HLA in healthy donors. Study as a whole: Researchers found that about four fifths of around 400 genotyped donors fell within the Caucasian-associated ancestry cluster.

Germline-derived CDR1 and CDR2 are GTSNPN and SVGIG (reference sequence). V gave up 5 bases and J gave up 4 bases; unmatched junction bases: 7. The CDR3 extends over 15 amino acids. The PCR used 60 Vbeta and 13 Jbeta primers. Data came from immunoSEQ multiplex PCR; TCRdb stores just in-frame clones and leaves some out. Among about 160,000 clones listed, about three quarters were seen once. General observations from the study: As a later analysis showed, a missense DCLRE1C variant was linked to trimming of TCR beta V- and J-genes. Presence/absence analyses took donor sequencing depth as roughly uniform. The sole available immune exposure information was CMV serostatus.

This TCR was recovered from a female donor in good health and CMV-seronegative. The chain uses TRBV30 and TRBJ2-6; 8 bases agree with TRBD1. Sequencing input: PBMCs. The CDR3 DNA follows: TGTGCCTGGCACGACAGGGGCAGAGGGGCCAACGTCCTGACTTTC. As protein: CAWHDRGRGANVLTF.